The source of this T cell receptor (beta chain) is a study of T cell responses to AZD1222 COVID-19 vaccine. Method: immunoSEQ multiplex PCR; TCRdb's copy keeps in-frame clones and lacks some. The table has approximately 190,000 clones, 85% to 95% seen once. The J segment lost 2 bases and the V segment lost 4 bases, leaving 4 bases of the junction unmatched. CDR1 and CDR2 (germline): SGHTA, FQGNSA. The CDR3 is made up of 14 amino acids. Sequenced here: peripheral blood, sampled on day 0 of AZD1222 vaccination. This TCR was sampled from an adult in good health. This chain links TRBV7-2 with TRBJ1-1; the match to TRBD1 covers 7 bases. In DNA, the CDR3 is TGTGCCAGCAGCTCCGACAGGGCCAACACTGAAGCTTTCTTT. Its protein is CASSSDRANTEAFF. The full variable domain, in which reference TRBV7-2 and TRBJ1-1 provide the parts outside the CDR3, is GAGVSQSPSNKVTEKGKDVELRCDPISGHTALYWYRQSLGQGLEFLIYFQGNSAPDKSGLPSDRFSAERTGGSVSTLTIQRTQQEDSAVYLCASSSDRANTEAFFGQGTRLTVV.